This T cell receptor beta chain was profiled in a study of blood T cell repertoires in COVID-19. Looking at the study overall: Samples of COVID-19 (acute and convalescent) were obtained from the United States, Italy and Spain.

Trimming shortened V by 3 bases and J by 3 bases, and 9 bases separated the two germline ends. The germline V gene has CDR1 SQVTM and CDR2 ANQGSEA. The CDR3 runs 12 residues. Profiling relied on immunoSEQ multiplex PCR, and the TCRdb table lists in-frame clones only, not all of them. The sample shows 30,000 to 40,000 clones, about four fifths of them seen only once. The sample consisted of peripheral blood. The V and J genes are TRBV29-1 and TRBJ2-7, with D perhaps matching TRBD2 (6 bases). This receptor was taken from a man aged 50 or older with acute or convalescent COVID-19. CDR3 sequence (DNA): TGCAGCGTTGACTCGGGAGACTACGAGCAGTACTTC. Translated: CSVDSGDYEQYF.